These T cell receptor beta chains were read from a single sample in a study of PD-L1 blockade in urothelial cancer. TCRdb keeps only in-frame clones here, not all; method: immunoSEQ multiplex PCR. Of around 66,000 clones in the sample, more than 70% were seen once. This material consisted of PBMCs, taken around atezolizumab (anti-PD-L1) treatment. Receptors were obtained from a man aged 55 to 70 with urothelial cancer. The CDR3 runs from the conserved cysteine through the conserved F or W. The order of the fields is V gene, clone size, J gene, D gene, CDR3 DNA, CDR3 protein. The D gene is left open where the match is weak. Not every row has a clone size; where given, it reads once, few, many or a size class.

TRBV18,.,TRBJ2-4,TRBD1,TGTGCCAGCGACCAACAGGGGGCGGGACTTCAGTACTTC,CASDQQGAGLQYF
TRBV5-1,.,TRBJ1-5,TRBD1,TGCGCCAGCAGCCCGACAGGGAACCGCAATCAGCCCCAGCATTTT,CASSPTGNRNQPQHF
TRBV11-2,.,TRBJ1-2,.,TGTGCCAGCAGCCCCAACGTAGGGGTTAACTATGGCTACACCTTC,CASSPNVGVNYGYTF
TRBV9,once,TRBJ2-3,TRBD2,TGTGCCAGCAGCGTGACTAGCGCCAGCACAGATACGCAGTATTTT,CASSVTSASTDTQYF
TRBV27,.,TRBJ2-3,.,TGTGCCAGCAGTTTAAGAAGCTTATCCCTCTCAAGGCAAACAGGGGAGGGCACAGATACGCAGTATTTT,CASSLRSLSLSRQTGEGTDTQYF
TRBV4-3,.,TRBJ2-1,.,TGCGCCAGCAGTCGGGAGAGCTCCTACAATGAGCAGTTCTTC,CASSRESSYNEQFF
TRBV30,few,TRBJ2-3,.,TGTGCCTGGAAAGCGGGTCTTGGCACAGATACGCAGTATTTT,CAWKAGLGTDTQYF
TRBV5-8,.,TRBJ2-1,.,TGTGCCAGCAGCTTAGGAACAGGGAATAACAATGAGCAGTTCTTC,CASSLGTGNNNEQFF
TRBV7-9,.,TRBJ2-3,.,TGTGCCAGCAGCGCCCCTGAGACTAGAAGTCTTAGCACAGATACGCAGTATTTT,CASSAPETRSLSTDTQYF
TRBV7-2,.,TRBJ2-7,TRBD1,TGTGCCAGCAGCAAACAGGGGGTCTCCTACGAGCAGTACTTC,CASSKQGVSYEQYF
TRBV2,.,TRBJ2-5,.,TGTGCCAGCAGCACCCTCCGGGAGACCCAGTACTTC,CASSTLRETQYF
TRBV2,.,TRBJ2-1,TRBD1,TGTGCCAGCGCTGAAGGGACAGCATACAATAATGAGCAGTTCTTC,CASAEGTAYNNEQFF
TRBV29-1,.,TRBJ2-2,TRBD2,TGCAGCGTCGGGGGGGGCACCGGGGAGCTGTTTTTT,CSVGGGTGELFF
TRBV9,.,TRBJ1-1,.,TGTGCCAGCAGCGTACAGGGATTATTGGGCACTGAAGCTTTCTTT,CASSVQGLLGTEAFF
TRBV5-1,.,TRBJ1-3,.,TGCGCCAGCAGCTTGGCTGGGGCCCGGCGTGGAAACACCATATATTTT,CASSLAGARRGNTIYF
TRBV7-2,.,TRBJ2-7,.,TGTGCCAGCAGCAGATCCGGCCAGGGGATGTTCGAGCAGTACTTC,CASSRSGQGMFEQYF
TRBV5-4,.,TRBJ2-5,.,TGTGCCAGCAGCTTGCGGGGGATTCTTGAGACCCAGTACTTC,CASSLRGILETQYF
TRBV6-5,.,TRBJ1-5,.,TGTGCCAGCAGTTCGACAGGTTTAGGGTCTCAGCCCCAGCATTTT,CASSSTGLGSQPQHF
TRBV5-1,.,TRBJ2-1,TRBD1,TGCGCCAGCAGCTCGGGACAGACGTACAATGAGCAGTTCTTC,CASSSGQTYNEQFF
TRBV6-5,.,TRBJ1-1,.,TGTGCCAGCAGTCACGGGGGTCCTGAAGCTTTCTTT,CASSHGGPEAFF
TRBV6-1,.,TRBJ1-2,TRBD1,TGTGCCAGCAGGGGGGACAGGGGATTGTGGGGCTACACCTTC,CASRGDRGLWGYTF
TRBV28,.,TRBJ2-7,.,TGTGCCAGCAGTTTATACAGCGGTACCTACGAGCAGTACTTC,CASSLYSGTYEQYF
TRBV19,.,TRBJ2-5,TRBD2,TGTGCCAGTAGGCCTAGCGGGAGGGGTGTGGAGACCCAGTACTTC,CASRPSGRGVETQYF
TRBV28,.,TRBJ1-2,TRBD1,TGTGCCAGCAGTTACCCCTGGGGGACAGGGCACAACTATGGCTACACCTTC,CASSYPWGTGHNYGYTF
TRBV20-1,.,TRBJ1-4,.,TGCAGTGCTAGAAACGTCGGAAAACTGTTTTTT,CSARNVGKLFF
TRBV6-6,.,TRBJ2-4,TRBD1,TGTGCCAGCAGTTACGCAGGGGGCGAAAACATTCAGTACTTC,CASSYAGGENIQYF
TRBV7-9,.,TRBJ1-1,TRBD1,TGTGCCAGCAGCTCGAGGACAGGTGGGACGTCTATAGCTTTCTTT,CASSSRTGGTSIAFF
TRBV7-9,.,TRBJ1-1,TRBD1,TGTGCCAGCAGCTTCCTTGACAGGGTCAACACTGAAGCTTTCTTT,CASSFLDRVNTEAFF
TRBV13,.,TRBJ2-5,.,TGTGCCAGCAGCCCATTAGGTGGGGGGTACCAAGAGACCCAGTACTTC,CASSPLGGGYQETQYF
TRBV5-1,.,TRBJ2-5,TRBD2,TGCGCCAGCAGCTTGATGACTAGCGGGAGTTCAGAGACCCAGTACTTC,CASSLMTSGSSETQYF
TRBV7-9,.,TRBJ1-3,.,TGTGCCAGCAGCTTAGTCCAGGGGAAGGGAAACACCATATATTTT,CASSLVQGKGNTIYF
TRBV28,.,TRBJ1-3,.,TGTGCCAGCGGTACTTTAGGTAGCGGGGGAACTGGAAACACCATATATTTT,CASGTLGSGGTGNTIYF
TRBV28,.,TRBJ1-1,TRBD1,TGTGCCAGCAGTCCGGCGGGCAGGGGGCGTATGAACACTGAAGCTTTCTTT,CASSPAGRGRMNTEAFF
TRBV29-1,.,TRBJ1-1,.,TGCAGCGTTGGTTCTCGGGGAGAAGCTTTCTTT,CSVGSRGEAFF
TRBV18,few,TRBJ1-6,.,TGTGCCAGCTCACCAAATGAGGGTAGCTCCTATAATTCACCCCTCCACTTT,CASSPNEGSSYNSPLHF
TRBV19,.,TRBJ1-2,TRBD1,TGTGCCAGTAGCCGGGGAGTCGACAGGGATGGCTACACCTTC,CASSRGVDRDGYTF
TRBV15,.,TRBJ2-1,TRBD2,TGTGCCACCAGCAGAGATCTAGCTAGCGGGAGGGTGGTTGAGCAGTTCTTC,CATSRDLASGRVVEQFF
TRBV7-2,once,TRBJ1-6,TRBD1,TGTGCCAGCAGCTTAGCGCAGGGGGCTCAGAATTCACCCCTCCACTTT,CASSLAQGAQNSPLHF
TRBV7-9,.,TRBJ1-2,.,TGTGCCAGCAGCTTAGGGGGGCAGCGCTATGGCTACACCTTC,CASSLGGQRYGYTF
TRBV27,many,TRBJ2-7,TRBD2,TGTGCCAGCAGTTTTTTGGGGGAGGGCTACGAGCAGTACTTC,CASSFLGEGYEQYF
TRBV30,.,TRBJ1-5,.,TGTGCCTGGAGTGTATGGGGGCAGGGACATCAGCCCCAGCATTTT,CAWSVWGQGHQPQHF
TRBV27,.,TRBJ1-2,TRBD1,TGTGCCAGCAGTTTGTCGACAGGGAGTATTGAGGGCTACACCTTC,CASSLSTGSIEGYTF
TRBV6-1,.,TRBJ1-4,TRBD1,TGTGCCAGCAGTGAACTCTCAGGGGGAATTCTGGAACTGTTTTTT,CASSELSGGILELFF
TRBV28,once,TRBJ1-2,.,TGTGCCAGCAGTTCGATAAGCCATGGCTACACCTTC,CASSSISHGYTF
TRBV30,.,TRBJ2-7,TRBD1,TGTGCCTGGCGGACAGGGGGTTTATACGAGCAGTACTTC,CAWRTGGLYEQYF
TRBV25-1,.,TRBJ1-6,TRBD1,TGTGCCAGCAGTCATACAGGGGTAACGGGGTCACCCCTCCACTTT,CASSHTGVTGSPLHF
TRBV7-9,once,TRBJ2-7,.,TGTGCCAGCAGCGTCCGGGACTTAGGGGAGCAGTACTTC,CASSVRDLGEQYF
TRBV4-2,.,TRBJ1-2,.,TGTGCCAGCAGCCAAACAACAGCTAACTATGGCTACACCTTC,CASSQTTANYGYTF
TRBV5-1,.,TRBJ1-5,.,TGCGCCAGCAGCCTAAGTCCGGGGGGAGAGCCCCAGCATTTT,CASSLSPGGEPQHF
TRBV21-1,.,TRBJ2-3,.,TGTGCCAGCCCCTTCTTTCGTAAAGGGACAGGGATCTCAGATACGCAGTATTTT,CASPFFRKGTGISDTQYF
TRBV19,.,TRBJ2-4,TRBD1,TGTGCCAGTAGTAACCGGGACAGGGAGAGAAAAAACATTCAGTACTTC,CASSNRDRERKNIQYF
TRBV5-4,.,TRBJ2-1,.,TGTGCCAGCAGCCGTGATACAGGATTCTACAATGAGCAGTTCTTC,CASSRDTGFYNEQFF
TRBV21-1,.,TRBJ2-2,.,.,CASSRKGRRVAGGTGELFF